The clone carrying this T cell receptor beta chain was found a few times. Its antigen is still unknown. These data belong to a study of human versus mouse CDR3 diversity and MHC coevolution. Overall study context: Reported immunoSEQ sensitivity was one in 200,000 T cells, with reduced amplification bias. The study's findings and limits: About 1.6 million TCR beta clonotypes were estimated for humans, the largest repertoire. Human T cells were selected on more than five MHC II alleles. Most of the three human donors had the lowest clonal inequality.

CDR3 size: 20 residues. Libraries were prepared by immunoSEQ multiplex PCR; TCRdb keeps only in-frame clonotypes and omits some of them. This repertoire shows tens of thousands of clones, roughly 93% found once; its top ten account for under 20%. The chain has TRBV21-1 and TRBJ1-5. TRBV21-1 is termed a pseudogene. The sample comprised naive CD4+ T cells from blood. Subset meaning: CD45RO-negative CD62L-positive naive CD4 T cells. The sequence derives from a person between 60 and 70 years old in good health. For the CDR3, the DNA is TGTGCCAGCAGCAAAGCGATGGAGGGCAGACAGATACGGGGAAATCAGCCCCAGCATTTT. As protein: CASSKAMEGRQIRGNQPQHF.